What follows is one TCR beta chain and its context. Its antigen is unknown. Only in-frame clones appear in the TCRdb table, and some are missing; sequencing was by immunoSEQ multiplex PCR. The data contain fewer than 850,000 clones, 90% of them seen just once; the ten biggest clones take up 30% to 35%. The data belong to a study of shared clonotypes between healthy human individuals. General observations from the study: Generation probabilities were higher for clonotypes shared across all four sorted-subset donors than for unshared ones. Several donors shared approximately 5% of their naive CD4 clonotypes. Compared with memory subsets, naive subsets generally had larger estimated richness.

Germline V gene lookup returns CDR1 MNHNY and CDR2 SVGAGI (reference sequence). CDR3 size: 14 residues. J was trimmed by 8 bases and V by 8 bases; bases with no gene match: 11. The sequence derives from a man aged 18 to 35 in good health. Some clones in this sample may be carry-over from other donors' samples. This chain links TRBV6-6 with TRBJ2-2; 7 bases fit TRBD1. The specimen was memory CD8+ T cells from PBMCs. Subset meaning: CD45RO+ cells pooled with CCR7-negative TemRA cells. CDR3 DNA: TGTGCCAGCCTAGGGACAGATGTGTTTGGGGAGCTGTTTTTT. This codes for CASLGTDVFGELFF.